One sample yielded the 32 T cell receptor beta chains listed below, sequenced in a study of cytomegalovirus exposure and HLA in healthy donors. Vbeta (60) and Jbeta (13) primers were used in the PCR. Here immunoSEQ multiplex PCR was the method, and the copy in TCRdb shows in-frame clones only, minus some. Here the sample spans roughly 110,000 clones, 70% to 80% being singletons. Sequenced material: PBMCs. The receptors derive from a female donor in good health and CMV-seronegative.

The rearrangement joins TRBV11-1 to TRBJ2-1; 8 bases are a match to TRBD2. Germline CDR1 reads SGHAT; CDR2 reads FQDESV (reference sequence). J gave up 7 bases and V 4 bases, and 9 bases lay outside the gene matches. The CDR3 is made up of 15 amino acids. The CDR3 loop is CASSSREVLSNEQFF. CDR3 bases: TGTGCCAGCAGCTCGCGGGAGGTACTGTCGAATGAGCAGTTCTTC.

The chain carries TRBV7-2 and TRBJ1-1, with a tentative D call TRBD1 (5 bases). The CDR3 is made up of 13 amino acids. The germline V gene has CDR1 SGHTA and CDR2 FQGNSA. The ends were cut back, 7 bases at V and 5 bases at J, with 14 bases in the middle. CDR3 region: CASNPGGVTEAFF. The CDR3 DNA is TGTGCCAGCAACCCAGGAGGGGTAACTGAAGCTTTCTTT.

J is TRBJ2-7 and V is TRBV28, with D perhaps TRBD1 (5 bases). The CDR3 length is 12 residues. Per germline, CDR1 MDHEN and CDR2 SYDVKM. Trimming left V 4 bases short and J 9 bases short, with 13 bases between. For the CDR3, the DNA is TGTGCCAGCAGTTCAGGGCAACTACGGCAGTACTTC. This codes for CASSSGQLRQYF.

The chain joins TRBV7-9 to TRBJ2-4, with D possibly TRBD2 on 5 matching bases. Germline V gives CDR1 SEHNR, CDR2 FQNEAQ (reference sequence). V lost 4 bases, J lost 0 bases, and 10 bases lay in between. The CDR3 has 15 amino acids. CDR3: CASSSLLGAKNIQYF. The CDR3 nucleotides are TGTGCCAGCAGCTCCTTACTAGGAGCCAAAAACATTCAGTACTTC.

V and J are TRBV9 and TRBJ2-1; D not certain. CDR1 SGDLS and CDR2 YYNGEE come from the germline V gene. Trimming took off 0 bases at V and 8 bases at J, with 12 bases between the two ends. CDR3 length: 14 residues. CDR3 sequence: CASSVVVGQDEQFF. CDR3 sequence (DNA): TGTGCCAGCAGCGTAGTAGTTGGCCAGGATGAGCAGTTCTTC.

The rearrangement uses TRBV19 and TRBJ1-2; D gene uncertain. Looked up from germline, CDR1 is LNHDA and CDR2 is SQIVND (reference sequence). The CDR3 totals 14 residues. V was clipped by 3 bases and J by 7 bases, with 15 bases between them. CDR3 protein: CASSMTVFTGGYTF. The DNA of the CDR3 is TGTGCCAGTAGTATGACCGTATTTACGGGTGGCTACACCTTC.

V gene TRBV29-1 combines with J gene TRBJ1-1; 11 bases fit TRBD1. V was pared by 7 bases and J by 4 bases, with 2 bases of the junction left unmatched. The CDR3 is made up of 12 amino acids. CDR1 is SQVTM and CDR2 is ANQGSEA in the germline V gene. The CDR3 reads CSGGTGGTEAFF. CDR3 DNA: TGCAGCGGTGGGACAGGGGGCACTGAAGCTTTCTTT.

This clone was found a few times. The CDR3 coding sequence is TGTGCCAGCAGCCCCGCTAGCGATTCGGGCGGGGAGCTGTTTTTT. Translation gives CASSPASDSGGELFF. The chain carries TRBV7-8 and TRBJ2-2; D might be TRBD2 (6 bases). Trimming stripped 5 bases from V and 7 bases from J, with 17 bases between. This CDR3 has 15 residues. Germline assignment: CDR1 SGHVS and CDR2 FQNEAQ.

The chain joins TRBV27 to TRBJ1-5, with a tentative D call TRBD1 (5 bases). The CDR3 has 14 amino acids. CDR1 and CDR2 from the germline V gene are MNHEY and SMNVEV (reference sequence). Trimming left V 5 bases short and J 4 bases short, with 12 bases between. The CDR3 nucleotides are TGTGCCAGCAGTCCCAGGGAAAGGAATCAGCCCCAGCATTTT. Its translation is CASSPRERNQPQHF.

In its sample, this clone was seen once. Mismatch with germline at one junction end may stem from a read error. CDR3 bases: TGTGCCAGCAGCCTAGCGGGGGGACAGTTAGCAAACTATGGCTACACCTTC. Translated: CASSLAGGQLANYGYTF. J is TRBJ1-2 and V is TRBV7-9, with 7 bases fitting TRBD1. The germline gives CDR1 SEHNR, CDR2 FQNEAQ (reference sequence). The CDR3 runs to 17 residues. The full variable domain, completed using reference TRBV7-9 and TRBJ1-2, is DTGVSQNPRHKITKRGQNVTFRCDPISEHNRLYWYRQTLGQGPEFLTYFQNEAQLEKSRLLSDRFSAERPKGSFSTLEIQRTEQGDSAMYLCASSLAGGQLANYGYTFGSGTRLTVV.

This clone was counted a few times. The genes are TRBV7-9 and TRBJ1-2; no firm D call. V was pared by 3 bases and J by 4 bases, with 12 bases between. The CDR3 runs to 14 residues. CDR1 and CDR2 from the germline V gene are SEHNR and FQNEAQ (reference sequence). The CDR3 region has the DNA TGTGCCAGCAGCTTTGGGCACAATACCTATGGCTACACCTTC. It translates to CASSFGHNTYGYTF. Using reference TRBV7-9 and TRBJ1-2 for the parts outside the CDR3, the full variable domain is DTGVSQNPRHKITKRGQNVTFRCDPISEHNRLYWYRQTLGQGPEFLTYFQNEAQLEKSRLLSDRFSAERPKGSFSTLEIQRTEQGDSAMYLCASSFGHNTYGYTFGSGTRLTVV.

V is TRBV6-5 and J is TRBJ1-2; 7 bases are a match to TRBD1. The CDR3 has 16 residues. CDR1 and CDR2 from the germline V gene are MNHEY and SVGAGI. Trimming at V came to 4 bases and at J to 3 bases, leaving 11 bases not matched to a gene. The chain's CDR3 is CASSWDPNRGDYGYTF. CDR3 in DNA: TGTGCCAGCAGTTGGGACCCAAACAGGGGCGACTATGGCTACACCTTC.

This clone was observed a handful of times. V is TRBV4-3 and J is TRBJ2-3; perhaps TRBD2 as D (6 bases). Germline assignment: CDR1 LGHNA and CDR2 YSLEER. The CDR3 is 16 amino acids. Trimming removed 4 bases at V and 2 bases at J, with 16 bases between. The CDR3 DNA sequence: TGCGCCAGCAGCCCGACTTTAGCGGAGTACACAGATACGCAGTATTTT. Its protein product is CASSPTLAEYTDTQYF.

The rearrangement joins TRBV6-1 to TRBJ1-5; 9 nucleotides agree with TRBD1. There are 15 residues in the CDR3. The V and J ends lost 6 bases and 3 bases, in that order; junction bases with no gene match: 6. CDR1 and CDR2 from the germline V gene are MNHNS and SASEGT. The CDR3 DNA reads TGTGCCAGCAGGGGGACAGGGCCCTACAATCAGCCCCAGCATTTT. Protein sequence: CASRGTGPYNQPQHF.

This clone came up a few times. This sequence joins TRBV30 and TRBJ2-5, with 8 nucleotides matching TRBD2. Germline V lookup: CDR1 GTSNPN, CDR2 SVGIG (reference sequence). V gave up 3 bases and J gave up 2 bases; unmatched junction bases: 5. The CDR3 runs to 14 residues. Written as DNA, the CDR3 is TGTGCCTGGAGCGGGGGGGGCGGACAAGAGACCCAGTACTTC. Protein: CAWSGGGGQETQYF.

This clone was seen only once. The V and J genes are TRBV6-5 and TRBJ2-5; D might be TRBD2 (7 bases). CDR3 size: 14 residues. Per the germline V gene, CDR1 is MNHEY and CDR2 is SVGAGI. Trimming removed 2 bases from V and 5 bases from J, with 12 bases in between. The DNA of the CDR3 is TGTGCCAGCAGTTACAACGGGGGGCGGGAGACCCAGTACTTC. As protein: CASSYNGGRETQYF.

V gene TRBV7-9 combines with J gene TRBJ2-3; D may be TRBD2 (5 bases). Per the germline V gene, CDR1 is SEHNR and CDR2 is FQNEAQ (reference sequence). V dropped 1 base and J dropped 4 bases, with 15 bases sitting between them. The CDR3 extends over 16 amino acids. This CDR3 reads CASSLGDWRWADTQYF. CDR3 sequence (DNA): TGTGCCAGCAGCTTAGGCGACTGGAGGTGGGCAGATACGCAGTATTTT.

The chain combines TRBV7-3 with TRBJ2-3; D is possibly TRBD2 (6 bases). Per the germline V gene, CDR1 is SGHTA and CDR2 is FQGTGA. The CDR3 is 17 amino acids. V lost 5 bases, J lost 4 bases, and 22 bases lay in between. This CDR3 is CASSQRTLAGMSDTQYF. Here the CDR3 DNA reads TGTGCCAGCAGCCAAAGGACCCTGGCGGGGATGTCAGATACGCAGTATTTT.

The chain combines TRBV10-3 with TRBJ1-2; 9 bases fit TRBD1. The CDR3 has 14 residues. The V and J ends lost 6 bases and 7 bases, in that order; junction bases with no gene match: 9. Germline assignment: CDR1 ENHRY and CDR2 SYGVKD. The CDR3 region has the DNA TGTGCCATCAGACCGGGACAGGGTGGAGGTGGCTACACCTTC. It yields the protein CAIRPGQGGGGYTF.

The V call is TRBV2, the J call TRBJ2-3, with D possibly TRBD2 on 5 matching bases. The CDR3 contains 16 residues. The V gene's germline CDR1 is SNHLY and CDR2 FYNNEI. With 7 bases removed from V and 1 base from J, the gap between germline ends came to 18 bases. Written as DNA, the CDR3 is TGTGCCAGCACCCGACGGGCTCTGCGGGGCACAGATACGCAGTATTTT. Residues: CASTRRALRGTDTQYF.

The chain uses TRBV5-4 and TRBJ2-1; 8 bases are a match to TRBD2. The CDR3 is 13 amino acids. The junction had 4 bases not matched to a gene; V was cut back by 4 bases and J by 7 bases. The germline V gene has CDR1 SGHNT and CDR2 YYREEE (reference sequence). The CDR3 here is CASSQGLVNEQFF. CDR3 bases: TGTGCCAGCAGCCAGGGACTAGTGAATGAGCAGTTCTTC.

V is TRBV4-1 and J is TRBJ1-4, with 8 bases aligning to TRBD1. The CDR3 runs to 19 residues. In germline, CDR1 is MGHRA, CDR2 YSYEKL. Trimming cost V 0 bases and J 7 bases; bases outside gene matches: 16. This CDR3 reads CASSQDPGQVVGRGEKLFF. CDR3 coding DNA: TGCGCCAGCAGCCAAGATCCGGGACAGGTGGTGGGTCGGGGTGAAAAACTGTTTTTT.

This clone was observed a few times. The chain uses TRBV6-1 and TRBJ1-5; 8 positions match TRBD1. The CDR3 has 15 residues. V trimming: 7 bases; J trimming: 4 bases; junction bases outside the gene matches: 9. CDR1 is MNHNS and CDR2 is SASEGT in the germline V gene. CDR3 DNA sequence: TGTGCCAGCACCTACCAGACAGGGGTTAATCAGCCCCAGCATTTT. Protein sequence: CASTYQTGVNQPQHF.

CDR3 in DNA: TGTGCCAGCAGCTTCGTCACAGTTAATGAAAAACTGTTTTTT. This translates into CASSFVTVNEKLFF. The gene calls are TRBV7-9 and TRBJ1-4, with D hard to call. The CDR3 extends over 14 amino acids. V lost 3 bases and J 4 bases, leaving 9 bases between the germline ends. The germline V gene has CDR1 SEHNR and CDR2 FQNEAQ (reference sequence).

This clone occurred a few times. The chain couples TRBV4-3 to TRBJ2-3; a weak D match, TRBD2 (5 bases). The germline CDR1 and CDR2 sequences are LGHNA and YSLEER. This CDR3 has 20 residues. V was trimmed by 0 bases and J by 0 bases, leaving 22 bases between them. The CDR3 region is CASSQDLGRALRESTDTQYF. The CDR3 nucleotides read TGCGCCAGCAGCCAAGATTTGGGAAGGGCTCTGAGGGAAAGCACAGATACGCAGTATTTT.

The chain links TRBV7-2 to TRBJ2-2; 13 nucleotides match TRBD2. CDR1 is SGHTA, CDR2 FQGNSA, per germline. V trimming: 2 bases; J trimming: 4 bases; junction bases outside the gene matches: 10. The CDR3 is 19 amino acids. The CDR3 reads CASSLFGTSGAGSTGELFF. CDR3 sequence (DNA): TGTGCCAGCAGCTTATTCGGGACTAGCGGGGCCGGAAGCACCGGGGAGCTGTTTTTT.

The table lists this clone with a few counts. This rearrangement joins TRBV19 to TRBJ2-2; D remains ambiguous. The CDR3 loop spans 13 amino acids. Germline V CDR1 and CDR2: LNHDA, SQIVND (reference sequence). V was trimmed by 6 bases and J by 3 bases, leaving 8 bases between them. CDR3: CASRNLDTGELFF. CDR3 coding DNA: TGTGCCAGTAGGAACCTAGACACCGGGGAGCTGTTTTTT.

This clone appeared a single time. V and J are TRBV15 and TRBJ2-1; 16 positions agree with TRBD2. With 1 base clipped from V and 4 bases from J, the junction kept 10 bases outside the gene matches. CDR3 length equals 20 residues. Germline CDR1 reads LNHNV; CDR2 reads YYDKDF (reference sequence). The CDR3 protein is CATSRGGLAGGPESYNEQFF. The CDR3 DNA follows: TGTGCCACCAGCAGAGGGGGACTAGCGGGAGGGCCTGAGTCATACAATGAGCAGTTCTTC.

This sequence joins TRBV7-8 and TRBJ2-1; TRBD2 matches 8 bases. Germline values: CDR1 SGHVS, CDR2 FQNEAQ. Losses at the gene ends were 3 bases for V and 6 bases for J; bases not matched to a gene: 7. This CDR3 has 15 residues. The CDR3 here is CASSLGLGSRNEQFF. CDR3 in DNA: TGTGCCAGCAGCTTGGGACTAGGCTCGCGCAATGAGCAGTTCTTC.

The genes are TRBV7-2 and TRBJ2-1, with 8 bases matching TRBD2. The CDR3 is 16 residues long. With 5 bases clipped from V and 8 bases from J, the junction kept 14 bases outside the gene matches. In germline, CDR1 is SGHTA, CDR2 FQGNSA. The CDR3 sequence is CASSLETGGPFDEQFF. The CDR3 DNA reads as TGTGCCAGCAGCCTCGAGACGGGAGGGCCATTTGATGAGCAGTTCTTC.

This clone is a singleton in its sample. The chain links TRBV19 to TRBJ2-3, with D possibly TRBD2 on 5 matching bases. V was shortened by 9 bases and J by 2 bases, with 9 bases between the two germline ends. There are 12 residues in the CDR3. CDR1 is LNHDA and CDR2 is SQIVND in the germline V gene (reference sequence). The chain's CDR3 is CASAGITDTQYF. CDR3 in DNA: TGTGCCAGCGCGGGTATCACAGATACGCAGTATTTT. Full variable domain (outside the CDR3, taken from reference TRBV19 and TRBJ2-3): DGGITQSPKYLFRKEGQNVTLSCEQNLNHDAMYWYRQDPGQGLRLIYYSQIVNDFQKGDIAEGYSVSREKKESFPLTVTSAQKNPTAFYLCASAGITDTQYFGPGTRLTVL.

This chain's CDR3 is CASSLAANTDTQYF. In DNA, the CDR3 is TGTGCCAGCAGCTTAGCGGCCAACACAGATACGCAGTATTTT. The rearrangement uses TRBV7-2 and TRBJ2-3; D remains ambiguous. The CDR3 covers 14 residues. Germline CDR1 reads SGHTA; CDR2 reads FQGNSA. V lost 0 bases and J 2 bases, leaving 6 bases between the germline ends.